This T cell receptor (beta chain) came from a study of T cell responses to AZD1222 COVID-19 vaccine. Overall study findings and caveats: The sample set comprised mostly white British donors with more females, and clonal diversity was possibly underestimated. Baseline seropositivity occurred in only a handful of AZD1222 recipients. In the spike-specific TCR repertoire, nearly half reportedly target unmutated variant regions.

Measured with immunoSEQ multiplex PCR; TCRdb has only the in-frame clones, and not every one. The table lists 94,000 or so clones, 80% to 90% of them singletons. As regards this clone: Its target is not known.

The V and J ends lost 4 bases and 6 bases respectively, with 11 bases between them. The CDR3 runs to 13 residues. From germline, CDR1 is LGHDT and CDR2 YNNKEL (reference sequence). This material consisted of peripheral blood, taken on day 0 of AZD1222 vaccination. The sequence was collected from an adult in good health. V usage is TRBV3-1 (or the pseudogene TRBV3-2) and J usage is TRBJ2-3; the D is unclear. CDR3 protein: CASSRINADTQYF. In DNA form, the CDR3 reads TGTGCCAGCAGCCGAATTAATGCCGATACGCAGTATTTT.